This T cell receptor beta chain was captured in a study of blood T cell repertoires in COVID-19. At the level of the study: The study drew acute and convalescent COVID-19 samples from the United States, Italy and Spain. PBMCs, B-cell-depleted T cells, or T cells were the source of the cDNA or gDNA that made up the material.

V lost 0 bases and J lost 7, with 14 bases in between. Looked up from germline, CDR1 is SGHNT and CDR2 is YYREEE (reference sequence). The CDR3 spans 15 residues. As originally analysed: For nucleated cells, counts were estimated from reference gene primer amplification. TCRdb's copy holds only in-frame clones and misses some; the assay was immunoSEQ multiplex PCR. D and trimming were read from the DNA, whereas the V and J calls and clone size are those reported in that table. The profile covers some 97,000 clones, with 80% to 95% appearing a single time and more than 0.85% taken by the ten largest. This clonotype was obtained from a man in his 60s with acute or convalescent COVID-19. This chain uses TRBV5-4 with TRBJ2-1; D is undetermined. Source material: peripheral blood. The CDR3 loop is CASSLGSLALNEQFF. The CDR3 DNA sequence: TGTGCCAGCAGCTTGGGCAGCTTAGCATTGAATGAGCAGTTCTTC.